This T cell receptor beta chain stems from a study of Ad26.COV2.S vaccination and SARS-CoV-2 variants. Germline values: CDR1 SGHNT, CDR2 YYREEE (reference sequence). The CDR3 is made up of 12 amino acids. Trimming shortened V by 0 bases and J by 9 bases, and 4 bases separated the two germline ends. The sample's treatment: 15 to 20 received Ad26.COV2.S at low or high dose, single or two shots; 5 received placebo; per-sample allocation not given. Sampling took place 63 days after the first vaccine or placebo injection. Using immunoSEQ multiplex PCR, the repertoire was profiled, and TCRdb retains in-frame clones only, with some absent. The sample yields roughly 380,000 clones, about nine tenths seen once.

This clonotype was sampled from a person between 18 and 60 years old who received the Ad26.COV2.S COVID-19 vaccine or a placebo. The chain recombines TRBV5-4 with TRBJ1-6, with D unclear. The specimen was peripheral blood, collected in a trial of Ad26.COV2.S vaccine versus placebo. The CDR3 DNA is TGTGCCAGCAGCTTGGACGTTTCACCCCTCCACTTT. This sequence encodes CASSLDVSPLHF.